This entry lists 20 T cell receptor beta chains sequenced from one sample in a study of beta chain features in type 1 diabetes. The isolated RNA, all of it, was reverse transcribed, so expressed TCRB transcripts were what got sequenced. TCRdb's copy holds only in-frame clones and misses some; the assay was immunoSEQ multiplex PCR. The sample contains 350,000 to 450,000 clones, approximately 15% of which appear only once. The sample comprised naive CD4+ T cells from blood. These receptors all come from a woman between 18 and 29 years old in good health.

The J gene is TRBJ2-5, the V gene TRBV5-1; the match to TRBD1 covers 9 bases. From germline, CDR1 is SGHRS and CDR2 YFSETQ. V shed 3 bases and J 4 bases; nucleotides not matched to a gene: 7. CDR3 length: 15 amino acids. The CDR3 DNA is TGCGCCAGCAGCTCCGGACAGGGGATGCGAGAGACCCAGTACTTC. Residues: CASSSGQGMRETQYF.

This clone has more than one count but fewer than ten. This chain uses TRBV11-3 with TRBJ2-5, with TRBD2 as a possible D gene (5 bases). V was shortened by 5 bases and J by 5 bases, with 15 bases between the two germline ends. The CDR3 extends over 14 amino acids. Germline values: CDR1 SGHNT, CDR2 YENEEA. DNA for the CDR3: TGTGCCAGCAGCCACCGAGGAGGTGGGGAGACCCAGTACTTC. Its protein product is CASSHRGGGETQYF. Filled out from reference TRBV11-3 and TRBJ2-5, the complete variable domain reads EAGVVQSPRYKIIEKKQPVAFWCNPISGHNTLYWYLQNLGQGPELLIRYENEEAVDDSQLPKDRFSAERLKGVDSTLKIQPAELGDSAVYLCASSHRGGGETQYFGPGTRLLVL.

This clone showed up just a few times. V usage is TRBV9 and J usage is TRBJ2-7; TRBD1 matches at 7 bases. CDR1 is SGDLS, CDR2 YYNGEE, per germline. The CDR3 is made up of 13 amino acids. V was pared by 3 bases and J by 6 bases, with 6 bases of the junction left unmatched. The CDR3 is CASSGNRGAEQYF. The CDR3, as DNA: TGTGCCAGCAGCGGGAACAGGGGTGCCGAGCAGTACTTC.

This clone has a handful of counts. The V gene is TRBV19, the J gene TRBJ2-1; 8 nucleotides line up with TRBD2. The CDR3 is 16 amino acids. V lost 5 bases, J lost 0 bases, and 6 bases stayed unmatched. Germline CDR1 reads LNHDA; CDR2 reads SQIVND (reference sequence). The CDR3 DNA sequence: TGTGCCAGTAGTCTCGTAGCGGGGAGCTCCTACAATGAGCAGTTCTTC. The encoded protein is CASSLVAGSSYNEQFF.

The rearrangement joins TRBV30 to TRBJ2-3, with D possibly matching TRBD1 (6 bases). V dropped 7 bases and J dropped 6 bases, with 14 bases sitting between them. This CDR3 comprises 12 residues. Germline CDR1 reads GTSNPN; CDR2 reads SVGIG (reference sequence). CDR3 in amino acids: CASQGGADTQYF. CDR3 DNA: TGTGCCTCACAGGGTGGTGCGGATACGCAGTATTTT.

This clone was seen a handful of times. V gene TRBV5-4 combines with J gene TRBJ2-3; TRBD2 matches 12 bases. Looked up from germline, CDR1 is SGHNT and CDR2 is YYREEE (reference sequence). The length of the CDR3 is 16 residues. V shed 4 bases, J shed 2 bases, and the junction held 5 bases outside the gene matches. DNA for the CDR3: TGTGCCAGCAGCGACGGACTAGCGGGAAACACAGATACGCAGTATTTT. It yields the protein CASSDGLAGNTDTQYF. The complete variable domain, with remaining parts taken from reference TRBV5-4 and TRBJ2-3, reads ETGVTQSPTHLIKTRGQQVTLRCSSQSGHNTVSWYQQALGQGPQFIFQYYREEENGRGNFPPRFSGLQFPNYSSELNVNALELDDSALYLCASSDGLAGNTDTQYFGPGTRLTVL.

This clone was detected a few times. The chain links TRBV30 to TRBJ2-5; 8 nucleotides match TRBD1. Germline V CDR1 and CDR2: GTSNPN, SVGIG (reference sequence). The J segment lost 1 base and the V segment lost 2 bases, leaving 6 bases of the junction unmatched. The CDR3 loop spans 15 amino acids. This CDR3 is CAWSFGQGTQETQYF. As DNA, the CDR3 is TGTGCCTGGAGTTTTGGACAGGGAACCCAAGAGACCCAGTACTTC.

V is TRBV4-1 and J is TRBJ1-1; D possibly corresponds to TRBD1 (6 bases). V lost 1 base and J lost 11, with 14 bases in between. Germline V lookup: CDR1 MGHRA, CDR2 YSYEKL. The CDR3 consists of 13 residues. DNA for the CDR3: TGCGCCAGCAGCCAAGGGGGGGGGCCGGTGGCTTTCTTT. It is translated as CASSQGGGPVAFF.

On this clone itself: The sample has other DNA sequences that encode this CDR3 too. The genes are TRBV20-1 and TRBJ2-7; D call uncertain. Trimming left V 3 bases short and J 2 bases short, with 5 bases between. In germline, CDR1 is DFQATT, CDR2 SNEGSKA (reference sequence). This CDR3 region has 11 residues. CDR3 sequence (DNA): TGCAGTGCTAGCCCCACCTACGAGCAGTACTTC. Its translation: CSASPTYEQYF.

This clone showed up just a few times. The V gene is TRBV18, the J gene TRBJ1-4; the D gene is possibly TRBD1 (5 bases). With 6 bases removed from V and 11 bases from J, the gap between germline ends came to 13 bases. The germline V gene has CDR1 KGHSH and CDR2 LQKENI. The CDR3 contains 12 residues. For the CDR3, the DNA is TGTGCCAGCTCCCCCGACCGGGGGAAACTGTTTTTT. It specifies CASSPDRGKLFF.

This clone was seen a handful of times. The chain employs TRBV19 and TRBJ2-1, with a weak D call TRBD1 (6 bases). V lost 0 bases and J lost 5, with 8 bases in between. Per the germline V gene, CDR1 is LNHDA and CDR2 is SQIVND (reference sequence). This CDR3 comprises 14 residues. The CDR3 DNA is TGTGCCAGTAGTATAGATGGACAGCACAATGAGCAGTTCTTC. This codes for CASSIDGQHNEQFF.

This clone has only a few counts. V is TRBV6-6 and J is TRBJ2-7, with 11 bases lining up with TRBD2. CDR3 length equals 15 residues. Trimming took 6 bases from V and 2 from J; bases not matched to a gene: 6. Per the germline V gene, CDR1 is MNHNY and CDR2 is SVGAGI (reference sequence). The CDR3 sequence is CASRPTSGSAYEQYF. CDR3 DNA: TGTGCCAGCAGACCTACTAGCGGGAGTGCCTACGAGCAGTACTTC.

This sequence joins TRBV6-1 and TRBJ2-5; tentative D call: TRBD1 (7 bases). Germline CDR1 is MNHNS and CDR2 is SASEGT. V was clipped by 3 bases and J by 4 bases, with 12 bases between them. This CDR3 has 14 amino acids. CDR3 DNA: TGTGCCAGCAGTGATGCAGGGGGGCCAGAGACCCAGTACTTC. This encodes CASSDAGGPETQYF.

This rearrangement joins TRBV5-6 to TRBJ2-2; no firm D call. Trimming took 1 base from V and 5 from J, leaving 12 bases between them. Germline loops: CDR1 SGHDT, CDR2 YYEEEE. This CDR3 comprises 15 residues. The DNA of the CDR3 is TGTGCCAGCAGCTTGTACGGTCAGGCGACCGGGGAGCTGTTTTTT. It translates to CASSLYGQATGELFF.

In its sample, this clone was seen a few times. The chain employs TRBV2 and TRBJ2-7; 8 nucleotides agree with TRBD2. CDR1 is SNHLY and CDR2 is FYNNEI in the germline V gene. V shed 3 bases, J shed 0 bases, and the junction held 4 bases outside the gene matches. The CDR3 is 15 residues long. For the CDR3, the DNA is TGTGCCAGCAGTGAGGCGGGAGGCCTCTCCTACGAGCAGTACTTC. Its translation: CASSEAGGLSYEQYF.

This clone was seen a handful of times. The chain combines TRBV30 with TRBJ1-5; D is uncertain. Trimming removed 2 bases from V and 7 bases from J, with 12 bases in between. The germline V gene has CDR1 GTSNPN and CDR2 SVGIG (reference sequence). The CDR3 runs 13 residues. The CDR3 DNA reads TGTGCCTGGAGTCCTCCTCTTCGGCAGCCCCAGCATTTT. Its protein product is CAWSPPLRQPQHF.

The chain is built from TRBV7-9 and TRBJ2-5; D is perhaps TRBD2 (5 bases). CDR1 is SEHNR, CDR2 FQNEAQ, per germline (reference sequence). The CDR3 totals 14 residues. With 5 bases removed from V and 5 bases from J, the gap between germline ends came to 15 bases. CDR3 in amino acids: CASSRSGGWETQYF. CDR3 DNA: TGTGCCAGCAGCCGGTCTGGAGGTTGGGAGACCCAGTACTTC.

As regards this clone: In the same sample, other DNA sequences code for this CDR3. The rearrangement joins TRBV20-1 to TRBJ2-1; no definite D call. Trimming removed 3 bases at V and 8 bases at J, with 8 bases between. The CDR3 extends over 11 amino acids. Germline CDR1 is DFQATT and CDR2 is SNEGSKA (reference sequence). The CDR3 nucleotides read TGCAGTGCTAGTCGAGGTTATGAGCAGTTCTTC. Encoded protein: CSASRGYEQFF.

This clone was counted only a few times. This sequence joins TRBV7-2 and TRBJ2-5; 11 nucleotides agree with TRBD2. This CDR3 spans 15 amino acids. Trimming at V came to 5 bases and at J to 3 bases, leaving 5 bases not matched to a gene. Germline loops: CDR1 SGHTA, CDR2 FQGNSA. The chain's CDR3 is CASSPPGLAEETQYF. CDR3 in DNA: TGTGCCAGCAGCCCGCCGGGACTAGCGGAAGAGACCCAGTACTTC.

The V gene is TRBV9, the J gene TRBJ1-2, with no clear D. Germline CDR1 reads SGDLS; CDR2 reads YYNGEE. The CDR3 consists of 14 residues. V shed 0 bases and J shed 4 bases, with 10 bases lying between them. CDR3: CASSVGRGLYGYTF. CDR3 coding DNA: TGTGCCAGCAGCGTAGGTCGCGGGCTCTATGGCTACACCTTC.